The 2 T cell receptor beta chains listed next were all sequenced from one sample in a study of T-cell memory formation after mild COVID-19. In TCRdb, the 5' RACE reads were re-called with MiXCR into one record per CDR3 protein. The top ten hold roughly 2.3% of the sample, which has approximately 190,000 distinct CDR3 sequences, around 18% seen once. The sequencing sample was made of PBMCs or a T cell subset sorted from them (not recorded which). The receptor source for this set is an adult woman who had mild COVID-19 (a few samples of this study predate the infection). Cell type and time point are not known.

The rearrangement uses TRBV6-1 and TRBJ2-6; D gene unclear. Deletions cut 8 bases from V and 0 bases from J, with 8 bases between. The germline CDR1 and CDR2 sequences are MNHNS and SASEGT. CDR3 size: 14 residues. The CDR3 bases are TGTGCCAGCCTACGGAACTCTGGGGCCAACGTCCTGACTTTC. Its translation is CASLRNSGANVLTF.

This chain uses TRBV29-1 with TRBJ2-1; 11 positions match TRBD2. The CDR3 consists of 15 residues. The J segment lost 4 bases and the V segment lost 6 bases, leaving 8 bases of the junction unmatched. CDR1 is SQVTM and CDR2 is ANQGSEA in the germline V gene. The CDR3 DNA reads TGCAGCGTCCGAGGGGGGACTAGCGGATACAATGAGCAGTTCTTC. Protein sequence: CSVRGGTSGYNEQFF.